These T cell receptor beta chains were read from a single sample in a study of technical replicates of blood from a handful of donors. TCRdb's table, derived via immunoSEQ multiplex PCR, lists solely in-frame clones and lacks some. Of 65,000 to 85,000 clones listed, 96% are singletons. Sequencing was carried out using T cells isolated from PBMCs. Every receptor here comes from a human donor in good health. Each CDR3 is given with its conserved first and last residue. The order of the fields is J gene, V gene, CDR3 protein.

J gene: TRBJ2-7
V gene: TRBV6-5
CDR3 protein: CASAWGLADNYEQYF

J gene: TRBJ1-2
V gene: TRBV5-1
CDR3 protein: CASSIGQGAYGYTF

J gene: TRBJ1-4
V gene: TRBV20-1
CDR3 protein: CSANTGEKLFF

J gene: TRBJ2-2
V gene: TRBV9
CDR3 protein: CASSVDPGQGNTGELFF

J gene: TRBJ1-2
V gene: TRBV6-1
CDR3 protein: CASSEGAPRPNYGYTF

J gene: TRBJ1-1
V gene: TRBV6-6
CDR3 protein: CASSYSGGGDPEAFF

J gene: TRBJ2-1
V gene: TRBV28
CDR3 protein: CASERASGIFYNEQFF

J gene: TRBJ1-2
V gene: TRBV30
CDR3 protein: CAWSLTVTNYGYTF

J gene: TRBJ1-2
V gene: TRBV9
CDR3 protein: CASSVGGGSYGYTF

J gene: TRBJ2-7
V gene: TRBV4-2
CDR3 protein: CASSHPGYGGSRSYEQYF

J gene: TRBJ2-3
V gene: TRBV7-9
CDR3 protein: CASRNSEPTSTDTQYF

J gene: TRBJ2-2
V gene: TRBV19
CDR3 protein: CASKADPNTGELFF

J gene: TRBJ2-7
V gene: TRBV6-5
CDR3 protein: CASSLLLVSEQYF

J gene: TRBJ1-1
V gene: TRBV28
CDR3 protein: CASKDRGRLGTEAFF

J gene: TRBJ1-1
V gene: TRBV9
CDR3 protein: CASSVQGESTEAFF

J gene: TRBJ2-2
V gene: TRBV5-1
CDR3 protein: CASSLRETGELFF

J gene: TRBJ1-4
V gene: TRBV4-3
CDR3 protein: CASSHDLDRRGKLFF

J gene: TRBJ2-7
V gene: TRBV18
CDR3 protein: CASSPPTGTYEQYF

J gene: TRBJ2-1
V gene: TRBV7-2
CDR3 protein: CASSQSGTYNEQFF

J gene: TRBJ2-7
V gene: TRBV11-2
CDR3 protein: CASSLQGQGWYEQYF

J gene: TRBJ2-2
V gene: TRBV11-2
CDR3 protein: CASSLKGDTTGELFF

J gene: TRBJ1-5
V gene: TRBV4-2
CDR3 protein: CASSLGAPGPYSNQPQHF

J gene: TRBJ2-1
V gene: TRBV12-5
CDR3 protein: CAKPNSGIYYNEQFF

J gene: TRBJ2-7
V gene: TRBV2
CDR3 protein: CASRIDRGAYEQYF

J gene: TRBJ2-7
V gene: TRBV7-2
CDR3 protein: CASSLLGGELDEQYF

J gene: TRBJ1-3
V gene: TRBV30
CDR3 protein: CACVTRAYLYGNTIYF

J gene: TRBJ1-1
V gene: TRBV27
CDR3 protein: CASSLGGGTEAFF

J gene: TRBJ1-1
V gene: TRBV9
CDR3 protein: CASSPGHRTGATNTEAFF

J gene: TRBJ2-7
V gene: TRBV5-1
CDR3 protein: CASRQGEPSYEQYF

J gene: TRBJ2-1
V gene: TRBV6-4
CDR3 protein: CASSDSSIGEQFF

J gene: TRBJ2-7
V gene: TRBV10-1
CDR3 protein: CASSDFRGRDEQYF

J gene: TRBJ2-2
V gene: TRBV2
CDR3 protein: CASRDSANTGELFF

J gene: TRBJ2-7
V gene: TRBV28
CDR3 protein: CASSLLKGEHWEQYF

J gene: TRBJ2-3
V gene: TRBV15
CDR3 protein: CATSSGGKEGHPDTQYF

J gene: TRBJ2-3
V gene: TRBV27
CDR3 protein: CASSQVFTDTQYF